Given below is one T cell receptor (beta chain) in context. There is no known antigen for this receptor. The sample holds no much larger clone one base away, and base qualities are not on file. Libraries were constructed by the immunoSEQ multiplex PCR assay. A mixture of 60 forward primers for TCR Vbeta segments and 13 reverse primers for TCR Jbeta segments was used in the multiplex PCR. The CDR3 region of rearranged TCR beta genes was amplified from genomic DNA by a multiplex PCR assay. Amplified TCR beta libraries were sequenced as 87-base-pair reads on the Illumina HiSeq System. As for how the authors treated the data: Across the roughly 670 repertoires, a later analysis counted 80 million or so unique TCR beta chains, 9.5 million to 13 million of which were shared by at least two donors. To remove PCR and sequencing errors, raw reads were error-corrected and collapsed into unique sequences using a nearest-neighbor algorithm that merged closely related sequences. Alignment of CDR3 sequences to IMGT reference sequences was used to assign V, D and J gene segments. For a sequence to be retained, a match of at least six nucleotides to both a V gene segment and a J gene segment was required. Rearrangements were classified as productive when the CDR3 lacked stop codons and remained in frame with V and J, and all other rearrangements were classified as non-productive. Following IMGT convention, CDR3 was defined as the stretch from the second conserved V-encoded cysteine to the conserved J-encoded phenylalanine. The earlier analysis of roughly 590 of the donors excluded sequences that lacked an unambiguous match to a single V gene segment. An earlier analysis of just under 600 of the donors called V segments functional above 56.7% productive rearrangements and segregating when the between-donor standard deviation exceeded 5%. To diagnose cytomegalovirus status from the catalog of TCR beta chain sequences, a statistical classification framework was built. In a later analysis, TCR nucleotide sequences were compared against IMGT/GENE-DB human TR gene sequences so that V and J genes could be assigned. In a later analysis, CDR3 sequences and most-parsimonious VDJ recombination scenarios were assigned using the TCRdist pipeline. In a later analysis, every TCR beta chain was defined by the combination of its CDR3 amino acid sequence and its V-gene family, and reads without a unique V-gene family were dropped. To address suspected cross-contamination and a sequencing artifact, a later analysis removed several hundred highly shared, low-generation-probability nucleotide sequences. A later analysis calculated a clonal expansion index for each public chain from normalized within-repertoire ranks of inferred template counts. In a later analysis, generation probabilities were computed using a VDJ recombination model fitted to out-of-frame rearrangements, and the results were checked against IGoR. In a later analysis, hypergeometric tests were used to score TCR-TCR, TCR-HLA and TCR-CMV co-occurrence, with a repertoire-size bias correction applied to TCR pairs. A later analysis estimated false discovery rates by permuting HLA or CMV assignments 20 times. In a later analysis, co-occurring TCRs were grouped with DBSCAN, and TCRdist sequence similarity was added when clustering was performed within HLA-allele-positive subsets. For co-occurrence clustering, repertoires with fewer than 30,000 or more than 120,000 public chains were excluded, along with five repertoires with anomalous nucleotide sharing. The clones in this table, taken by TCRdb from immuneACCESS, are in-frame only. Not every clone is retained; where verified, under half of the shortfall comes from an unresolved V gene, and the cause of the rest is unknown. V and J calls and clone size are given by that table; D and trimming were obtained from the DNA. The sample table shows about 73,000 clones, and roughly 70% are seen once. The top ten clones comprise 9.5% to 15% of the sample.

This record belongs to a study of cytomegalovirus exposure and HLA in healthy donors (dated by TCRdb to about 2017). A note on the overall study: An earlier analysis of more than 550 of the donors reported about 260 Gb of sequence data and roughly 120 million unique TCR beta sequences obtained from around 180 million T cells. A later genetic analysis took genome-wide SNP genotypes for 398 of the 666 donors and used that subset as a discovery cohort. Every discovery cohort repertoire had been produced on one sequencing platform. Roughly five DR-DQ haplotypes were handled as single units for association and clustering because linkage in the cohort was strong. In addition to the first cohort of several hundred subjects, a separate validation cohort of around 110 different subjects was used. To decide whether each TCR beta V gene segment behaved as functional or pseudogenic, an earlier analysis of 587 of the donors relied on high-throughput TCR beta sequencing. The aim of the study was to test whether cataloging public T cell receptors could identify signatures of past pathogen exposure. The genetic ancestry cluster associated with self-reported Caucasian donors included 70% to 85% of the approximately 410 genotyped donors. The number of typed donors differed by locus: roughly 620-640 for A, B, C, DRB1 and DQB1; approximately 540 for DQA1; 606 for DPA1; and about 450 for DPB1. Alongside the repertoire data, information on donor age, sex, ethnicity and CMV serostatus was compiled. In the later analysis, no new phenotypic data were used to find candidate immune exposures; instead, reliance was placed on TCR beta sequences and their occurrence across donors. In a later analysis, previously published TCR beta repertoires from 670 or so donors were re-analyzed and high-resolution HLA genotyping was added so that TCR occurrence patterns could be studied. Among about 400 genotyped donors of the cohort, an average of around 240,000 unique TCR beta nucleotide sequences was sequenced per donor, of which roughly 18% were non-productive. An early release covering roughly 640 HLA-typed donors comprised 250 to 350 gigabases of sequencing data and tens of millions of unique TCR sequences. To predict cytomegalovirus infection status, the study brought together high-throughput TCR immunosequencing, statistical association of individual TCRs with disease status, and machine learning. Both class I and class II loci were covered by HLA typing, at four-digit resolution. The study used immunosequencing to profile the T cell repertoires of 670 or so subjects and linked those repertoires to cytomegalovirus serostatus. Study-wide findings and limitations: When HLA alleles, especially DR and DQ, strongly co-occurred, TCR associations were difficult to assign to individual alleles. The earlier analysis of 450 to 700 of the donors excluded around 17 rarely observed V segments, including chromosome 9 orphons, because counts were too low. Across donors, most TCR sequences were observed very rarely, whereas some public TCRs were present in many individuals. A total of 164 TCR beta chains were listed by the study as associated with cytomegalovirus. Several of the top co-occurrence clusters appeared to be linked to parvovirus B19, influenza, CMV and Epstein-Barr virus, according to a later analysis. In a later analysis, HLA-associated TCR beta chains showed more clonal expansion and lower generation probabilities than non-associated chains that were equally common. A further reported finding was that TCR beta sequences accurately predicted the HLA-A and HLA-B alleles for most subjects in the first cohort. In a later analysis, about 17,000 TCR beta sequences were associated with specific HLA alleles at a false discovery rate of 0.05. Correlated functional status among segregating V segments might reflect linkage disequilibrium, but an unknown experimental factor could not be ruled out. The only immune exposure information available for the cohort was CMV serostatus. According to a later analysis, most CMV-associated TCR beta chains appeared to be HLA-restricted, and the HLA associations seemed to be driven largely by CMV exposure. The sequencing pipeline was judged likely to have produced a cluster of highly shared sequence variants as a technical artifact. This cohort had only TCR beta chains sequenced, and the lack of alpha or paired-chain data limited which features could be detected. Sequencing depth was assumed to be roughly uniform across donors in the presence/absence analyses, though that assumption may not hold. It was suggested by the authors that the approach could potentially be generalized to other disease states and immunological phenotypes. The classifier was reported to diagnose cytomegalovirus status with high specificity and sensitivity in both the original and validation cohorts. A later genetic analysis associated a missense DCLRE1C variant with V-gene and J-gene trimming of TCR beta chains, and an independent cohort replicated the association. Because HLA typing was unavailable for some donors at each locus, only the typed subset was used in association tests. In an earlier analysis of about 540 of the donors, most TCR beta V segments were observed in productive rearrangements about 87% or about 30% of the time, broadly matching IMGT annotations. A later analysis found that TCR association rates varied across HLA loci, with DRB1 alleles showing the most associated TCRs and HLA-C alleles the fewest. Compared with the roughly 710-donor mean, donors in an Asian-associated ancestry cluster had fewer N-insertions in productive TCRs, according to a later genetic analysis. A few of the identified cytomegalovirus-associated TCR beta chains were confirmed in vitro to be specific for cytomegalovirus antigens.

In total, roughly 670 healthy bone marrow donors made up the cohort. Cohort members were all nominally healthy when sampled, although unrecorded immune exposures were likely present. The donor tested CMV seronegative, placing the donor among the roughly 350 seronegative members of the cohort. A peripheral blood sample was provided by each donor, and peripheral blood mononuclear cells were used for TCR beta sequencing. The Qiagen DNeasy Blood Extraction Kit was used to extract genomic DNA from the blood cell samples. Sequencing input: PBMCs. This clonotype was obtained from a man in his 70s in good health and CMV-seronegative.

The bases read TGTGCCAGCAGGGCTAGCGGGAGGTCCAGGGATGTCAATGAGCAGTTCTTC. Translated, this is CASRASGRSRDVNEQFF. The chain is assembled from TRBV11-2 and TRBJ2-1, with TRBD2 identical over 11 junction bases. V is cut back by 6 bases and J by 6 bases, with 13 bases in the junction unmatched. Via the germline V gene, CDR1 is SGHAT and CDR2 FQNNGV. Including the terminal cysteine and phenylalanine, the CDR3 comprises 17 residues. Only CDR3 DNA remains: 51 bases, in frame from the first base.